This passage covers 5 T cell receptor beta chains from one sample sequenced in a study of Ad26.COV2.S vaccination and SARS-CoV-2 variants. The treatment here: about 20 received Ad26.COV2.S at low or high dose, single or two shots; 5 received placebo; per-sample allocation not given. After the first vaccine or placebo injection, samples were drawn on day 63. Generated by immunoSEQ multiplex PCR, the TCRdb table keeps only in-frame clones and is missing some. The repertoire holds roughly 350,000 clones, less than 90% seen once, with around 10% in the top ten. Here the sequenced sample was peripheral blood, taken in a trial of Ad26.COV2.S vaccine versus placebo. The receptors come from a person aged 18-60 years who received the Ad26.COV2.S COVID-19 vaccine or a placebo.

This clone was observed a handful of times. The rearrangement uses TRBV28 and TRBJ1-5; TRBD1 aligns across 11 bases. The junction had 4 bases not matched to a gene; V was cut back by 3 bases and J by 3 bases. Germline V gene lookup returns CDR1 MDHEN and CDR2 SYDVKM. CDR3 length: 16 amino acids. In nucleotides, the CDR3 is TGTGCCAGCAGTTTTGGACAGGGGGCTTCCAATCAGCCCCAGCATTTT. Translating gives CASSFGQGASNQPQHF.

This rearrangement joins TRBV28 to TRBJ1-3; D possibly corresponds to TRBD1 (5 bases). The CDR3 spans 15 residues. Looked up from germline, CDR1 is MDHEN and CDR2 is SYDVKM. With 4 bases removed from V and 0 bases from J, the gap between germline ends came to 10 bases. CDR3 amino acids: CASSSGTPSGNTIYF. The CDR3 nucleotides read TGTGCCAGCAGTTCCGGGACCCCCTCTGGAAACACCATATATTTT.

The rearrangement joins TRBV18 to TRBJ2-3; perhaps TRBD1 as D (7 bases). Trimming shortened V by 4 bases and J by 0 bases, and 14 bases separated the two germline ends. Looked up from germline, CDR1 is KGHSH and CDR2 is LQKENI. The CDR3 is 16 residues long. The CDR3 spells CASSLQGGTSTDTQYF. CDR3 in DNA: TGTGCCAGCTCACTTCAGGGGGGTACTAGCACAGATACGCAGTATTTT.

In nucleotides, the CDR3 is TGTGCCAGCAGTTACTCTGGCCCAGGCGATGAGCAGTTCTTC. This translates into CASSYSGPGDEQFF. The rearrangement joins TRBV6-5 to TRBJ2-1; D is undetermined. The ends were cut back, 0 bases at V and 8 bases at J, with 11 bases in the middle. CDR1 is MNHEY and CDR2 is SVGAGI in the germline V gene. The CDR3 spans 14 residues.

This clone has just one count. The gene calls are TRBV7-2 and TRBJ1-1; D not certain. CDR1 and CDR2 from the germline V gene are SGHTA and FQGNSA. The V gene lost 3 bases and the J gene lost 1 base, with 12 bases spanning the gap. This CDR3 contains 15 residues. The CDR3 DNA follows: TGTGCCAGCAGCTTCCCCGCTGGACCGAACACTGAAGCTTTCTTT. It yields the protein CASSFPAGPNTEAFF.